These 27 T cell receptor beta chains came from one sample sequenced in a study of cytomegalovirus exposure and HLA in healthy donors. Vbeta (60) and Jbeta (13) primers were used in the PCR. Assay: immunoSEQ multiplex PCR; the TCRdb copy retains only in-frame clones and omits some. The data show around 150,000 clones, about 72% seen once. The sample was PBMCs. These receptors were taken from a man aged 50 to 59 in good health and CMV-seropositive.

This clone was recorded once. CDR3 DNA sequence: TGTGCCAGCAGCTTGGAAGGGGGACAGCAAGAGACCCAGTACTTC. Its translation: CASSLEGGQQETQYF. The rearrangement joins TRBV5-4 to TRBJ2-5, with 7 bases identical to TRBD1. This CDR3 region has 15 residues. Per germline, CDR1 SGHNT and CDR2 YYREEE (reference sequence). Trimming cost V 0 bases and J 2 bases; bases outside gene matches: 4. Complete variable domain (other parts from reference TRBV5-4 and TRBJ2-5): ETGVTQSPTHLIKTRGQQVTLRCSSQSGHNTVSWYQQALGQGPQFIFQYYREEENGRGNFPPRFSGLQFPNYSSELNVNALELDDSALYLCASSLEGGQQETQYFGPGTRLLVL.

This clone appeared a few times. J is TRBJ1-1 and V is TRBV27; possibly TRBD1 for D (5 bases). This CDR3 has 16 amino acids. The germline V gene has CDR1 MNHEY and CDR2 SMNVEV (reference sequence). Trimming took off 2 bases at V and 5 bases at J, with 18 bases between the two ends. CDR3 in amino acids: CASSLTGDAGITEAFF. Written as DNA, the CDR3 is TGTGCCAGCAGTTTAACGGGGGATGCGGGGATTACTGAAGCTTTCTTT.

This clone was counted only a few times. The chain carries TRBV10-1 and TRBJ1-1, with D perhaps matching TRBD1 (6 bases). The V end was cut by 0 bases, the J end by 4 bases, with 9 bases between. The CDR3 length is 14 residues. Germline V gene lookup returns CDR1 WNHNN and CDR2 SYGVQD (reference sequence). The CDR3 sequence: CASSESAGATEAFF. DNA of the CDR3: TGCGCCAGCAGTGAGTCCGCAGGGGCCACTGAAGCTTTCTTT.

In DNA form, the CDR3 reads TGTGCCAGCAGTTTAATCGGACAGGGCCCAGGGGGCTATGGCTACACCTTC. Translated: CASSLIGQGPGGYGYTF. The rearrangement joins TRBV28 to TRBJ1-2, with TRBD1 matching over 8 bases. Germline loops: CDR1 MDHEN, CDR2 SYDVKM. Trimming cost V 2 bases and J 4 bases; bases outside gene matches: 12. The CDR3 extends over 17 amino acids.

The gene calls are TRBV30 and TRBJ2-5, with TRBD2 matching 9 bases. Germline CDR1 is GTSNPN and CDR2 is SVGIG (reference sequence). This CDR3 is built from 14 residues. The ends lost 4 bases at V and 0 bases at J; junction bases unmatched: 3. The CDR3 loop is CAWKKRGDQETQYF. The CDR3, as DNA: TGTGCCTGGAAGAAGCGGGGGGACCAAGAGACCCAGTACTTC.

This chain connects TRBV27 to TRBJ2-7; D is possibly TRBD2 (6 bases). Germline CDR1 is MNHEY and CDR2 is SMNVEV (reference sequence). The V end lost 8 bases, the J end lost 1 base, and 24 bases lay between the germline ends. The length of the CDR3 is 17 residues. CDR3 bases: TGTGCCAGCGCTTTTCTCCCCCGGTCTAGCGAATCCTACGAGCAGTACTTC. Its translation is CASAFLPRSSESYEQYF.

The CDR3 DNA sequence: TGTGCCAGCAGCAGAAGAGACAGGGCCGGAAACACCATATATTTT. It translates to CASSRRDRAGNTIYF. The rearrangement links TRBV5-4 to TRBJ1-3, with TRBD1 matching 7 bases. J lost 4 bases, V lost 4 bases, and 8 bases had no gene match. CDR3 length: 15 amino acids. Germline V gives CDR1 SGHNT, CDR2 YYREEE (reference sequence).

The rearrangement links TRBV7-2 to TRBJ2-1; perhaps TRBD2 as D (6 bases). CDR1 is SGHTA and CDR2 is FQGNSA in the germline V gene. Trimming cost V 3 bases and J 7 bases, with 13 bases left between them. CDR3 length equals 14 residues. CDR3 residues: CASSFGGTWNEQFF. CDR3 DNA sequence: TGTGCCAGCAGCTTTGGTGGGACTTGGAATGAGCAGTTCTTC.

This clone has just a few counts. The CDR3, as DNA: TGTGCCAGCAGCCCAAGGGGGTACTCTGGAAACACCATATATTTT. Protein product: CASSPRGYSGNTIYF. This chain links TRBV11-2 with TRBJ1-3, with a weak D call TRBD1 (6 bases). In germline, CDR1 is SGHAT, CDR2 FQNNGV. This CDR3 comprises 15 residues. Trimming removed 5 bases at V and 0 bases at J, with 11 bases between.

The genes are TRBV10-2 and TRBJ1-5; D gene unclear. With 6 bases removed from V and 6 bases from J, the gap between germline ends came to 15 bases. The CDR3 covers 14 residues. The germline V gene has CDR1 WSHSY and CDR2 SAAADI. CDR3 in amino acids: CASSGDGDFQPQHF. DNA for the CDR3: TGCGCCAGCAGCGGAGACGGGGATTTTCAGCCCCAGCATTTT.

This chain links TRBV5-1 with TRBJ2-1; 7 bases match TRBD2. Germline CDR1 reads SGHRS; CDR2 reads YFSETQ. The length of the CDR3 is 20 residues. V dropped 3 bases and J dropped 0; count of bases not matched to a gene: 18. DNA of the CDR3: TGCGCCAGCAGCTCGCCCCAAGAAGCGGGGTCTTTCGGCTCCTACAATGAGCAGTTCTTC. It is translated as CASSSPQEAGSFGSYNEQFF. Full variable domain (rest looked up from reference TRBV5-1 and TRBJ2-1): KAGVTQTPRYLIKTRGQQVTLSCSPISGHRSVSWYQQTPGQGLQFLFEYFSETQRNKGNFPGRFSGRQFSNSRSEMNVSTLELGDSALYLCASSSPQEAGSFGSYNEQFFGPGTRLTVL.

The chain combines TRBV6-5 with TRBJ2-1; D not resolved. Trimming left V 0 bases short and J 7 bases short, with 13 bases between. The CDR3 has 15 amino acids. Looked up from germline, CDR1 is MNHEY and CDR2 is SVGAGI. This CDR3 is CASSYSVNSRNEQFF. The CDR3 DNA is TGTGCCAGCAGTTACTCAGTGAATTCACGGAATGAGCAGTTCTTC.

The chain uses TRBV4-3 and TRBJ2-3, with D maybe TRBD2 (6 bases). The CDR3 has 17 residues. V was shortened by 0 bases and J by 5 bases, with 18 bases between the two germline ends. The V gene's germline CDR1 is LGHNA and CDR2 YSLEER. CDR3 nucleotide sequence: TGCGCCAGCAGCCAAGATAAGGGACTCAGCTCGGGAGATACGCAGTATTTT. Translating gives CASSQDKGLSSGDTQYF.

The chain employs TRBV28 and TRBJ1-2; 8 bases are shared with TRBD1. The germline gives CDR1 MDHEN, CDR2 SYDVKM. V lost 11 bases to trimming and J lost 3 bases; unmatched junction nucleotides: 5. This CDR3 is built from 12 residues. The CDR3 reads CAGQGFDYGYTF. The CDR3 DNA follows: TGTGCCGGACAGGGTTTCGACTATGGCTACACCTTC.

The CDR3 DNA follows: TGTGCCAGCAGTTGGGGAGACACCGGGGAGCTGTTTTTT. Its translation is CASSWGDTGELFF. This sequence joins TRBV6-5 and TRBJ2-2; possibly TRBD2 for D (5 bases). The V gene lost 4 bases and the J gene lost 3 bases, with 6 bases spanning the gap. Germline loops: CDR1 MNHEY, CDR2 SVGAGI. The CDR3 has 13 amino acids.

J is TRBJ1-2 and V is TRBV21-1; the table's D call, TRBD1, was not checked against the DNA. TRBV21-1 has pseudogene status. CDR3 length: 22 residues. The CDR3 DNA sequence: TGTGCCAGCAGCAAAATAAACGGCGTACGAGACAGGGGCCAACCTTACGTCTATGGCTACACCTTC. Residues: CASSKINGVRDRGQPYVYGYTF.

This chain joins TRBV11-2 and TRBJ2-2, with D possibly being TRBD2 (5 bases). The CDR3 spans 18 residues. CDR1 and CDR2 from the germline V gene are SGHAT and FQNNGV. Trimming stripped 1 base from V and 4 bases from J, with 19 bases between. The CDR3 loop reads CASSLGTGYSPGTGELFF. As DNA, the CDR3 is TGTGCCAGCAGCTTAGGGACGGGGTACTCCCCAGGCACCGGGGAGCTGTTTTTT.

The rearrangement links TRBV2 to TRBJ1-2; TRBD1 matches 9 bases. CDR3 length: 14 residues. CDR1 is SNHLY, CDR2 FYNNEI, per germline. The J segment lost 4 bases and the V segment lost 3 bases, leaving 3 bases of the junction unmatched. The CDR3 loop reads CASSDGDRAYGYTF. The CDR3 DNA reads as TGTGCCAGCAGTGACGGGGACAGGGCCTATGGCTACACCTTC.

J is TRBJ1-1 and V is TRBV10-3; D is possibly TRBD1 (5 bases). In germline, CDR1 is ENHRY, CDR2 SYGVKD. This CDR3 is built from 14 residues. V was shortened by 6 bases and J by 0 bases, with 11 bases between the two germline ends. CDR3 protein: CAIRGGVLNTEAFF. CDR3 nucleotides: TGTGCCATCAGGGGGGGGGTACTGAACACTGAAGCTTTCTTT.

The chain carries TRBV5-6 and TRBJ2-1; TRBD2 matches at 7 bases. J was trimmed by 0 bases and V by 2 bases; bases with no gene match: 2. The CDR3 loop spans 15 amino acids. Germline V lookup: CDR1 SGHDT, CDR2 YYEEEE. The CDR3 protein is CASSLGEGSYNEQFF. The CDR3, as DNA: TGTGCCAGCAGCTTAGGGGAGGGCTCCTACAATGAGCAGTTCTTC. Together with reference TRBV5-6 and TRBJ2-1, the CDR3 gives the full variable domain: DAGVTQSPTHLIKTRGQQVTLRCSPKSGHDTVSWYQQALGQGPQFIFQYYEEEERQRGNFPDRFSGHQFPNYSSELNVNALLLGDSALYLCASSLGEGSYNEQFFGPGTRLTVL.

The rearrangement joins TRBV15 to TRBJ1-5; D unresolved. V lost 1 base to trimming and J lost 6 bases, with 19 bases between them. Germline V gene lookup returns CDR1 LNHNV and CDR2 YYDKDF (reference sequence). This CDR3 is built from 17 residues. The CDR3 loop reads CATSRAEIGRMGQPQHF. The DNA for the CDR3 is TGTGCCACCAGCAGAGCTGAGATCGGGAGAATGGGTCAGCCCCAGCATTTT.

The rearrangement uses TRBV28 and TRBJ1-2; possibly TRBD1 for D (6 bases). The CDR3 is 14 residues long. The V and J ends lost 3 bases and 4 bases respectively, with 12 bases between them. The germline V gene encodes CDR1 MDHEN and CDR2 SYDVKM. The CDR3 DNA reads TGTGCCAGCAGTTTGGAACAGGGTGGCTATGGCTACACCTTC. Its protein product is CASSLEQGGYGYTF.

This clone has only one observation. This chain connects TRBV2 to TRBJ2-6; 8 bases are shared with TRBD2. Trimming removed 3 bases from V and 1 base from J; junction bases left unmatched: 8. Germline V gene sequence: CDR1 SNHLY, CDR2 FYNNEI. There are 18 residues in the CDR3. The chain's CDR3 is CASSDYGGAFSGANVLTF. The CDR3 DNA reads as TGTGCCAGCAGTGATTACGGGGGGGCCTTTTCTGGGGCCAACGTCCTGACTTTC.

The chain employs TRBV6-1 and TRBJ2-1; D remains unclear. Trimming took 4 bases from V and 9 from J, leaving 4 bases between them. Germline V gene data show CDR1 as MNHNS and CDR2 as SASEGT. The CDR3 covers 10 residues. CDR3 protein: CASSAVEQFF. The CDR3 region has the DNA TGTGCCAGCAGTGCCGTTGAGCAGTTCTTC.

The V call is TRBV7-6, the J call TRBJ2-5, with TRBD2 matching over 7 bases. The J call may be incorrect, as the DNA end agrees better with TRBJ2-7. Germline CDR1 and CDR2: SGHVS and FNYEAQ. The CDR3 sequence is 14 residues long. CDR3: CASSPGGGGYEQYF. In nucleotides, the CDR3 is TGTGCCAGCAGCCCTGGGGGGGGTGGTTACGAGCAGTACTTC.

Here the CDR3 reads CASSYSGTGPQHF. CDR3 nucleotide sequence: TGTGCCAGCAGTTACTCGGGGACAGGGCCCCAGCATTTT. This sequence joins TRBV6-5 and TRBJ1-5; 8 bases align to TRBD1. This CDR3 spans 13 amino acids. Germline loops: CDR1 MNHEY, CDR2 SVGAGI. With 0 bases clipped from V and 9 bases from J, the junction kept 1 base outside the gene matches.

DNA of the CDR3: TGTGCCAGCAGCCCCAACAGCAAAAACATTCAGTACTTC. Protein: CASSPNSKNIQYF. The chain combines TRBV7-8 with TRBJ2-4; D is undetermined. The CDR3 runs 13 residues. Trimming shortened V by 5 bases and J by 3 bases, and 8 bases separated the two germline ends. Germline V gives CDR1 SGHVS, CDR2 FQNEAQ.